The present T cell receptor (beta chain) was sequenced within a study of T-cell memory formation after mild COVID-19. Study-level findings and limits: Clones that contracted from day 15 to 85 had balanced CD4/CD8; later expanders were CD4+ biased. Confirmation of SARS-CoV-2 specificity was lacking for second-wave clones peaking day 37.

MiXCR, applied by TCRdb to the 5' RACE reads, yields one record per CDR3 protein. The table lists roughly 280,000 distinct CDR3 sequences, 15% to 20% of them singletons. With regard to this clonotype: The antigen remains unidentified.

Material: PBMCs or a T cell subset sorted from them (not recorded which). The origin of this receptor is a man aged 18 to 35 who had mild COVID-19 (a few samples of this study predate the infection). Cell type and time point are not known.

The CDR3 sequence is CASSLAPGYSSPLHF. Here the CDR3 DNA reads TGTGCCAGCAGCCTAGCCCCAGGGTACAGTTCACCCCTCCACTTT. V usage is TRBV9 and J usage is TRBJ1-6; D might be TRBD1 (5 bases). Between the trimmed V and J ends, which lost 4 bases and 9 bases, there was a span of 17 bases. Germline V gene data show CDR1 as SGDLS and CDR2 as YYNGEE. This CDR3 has 15 amino acids.